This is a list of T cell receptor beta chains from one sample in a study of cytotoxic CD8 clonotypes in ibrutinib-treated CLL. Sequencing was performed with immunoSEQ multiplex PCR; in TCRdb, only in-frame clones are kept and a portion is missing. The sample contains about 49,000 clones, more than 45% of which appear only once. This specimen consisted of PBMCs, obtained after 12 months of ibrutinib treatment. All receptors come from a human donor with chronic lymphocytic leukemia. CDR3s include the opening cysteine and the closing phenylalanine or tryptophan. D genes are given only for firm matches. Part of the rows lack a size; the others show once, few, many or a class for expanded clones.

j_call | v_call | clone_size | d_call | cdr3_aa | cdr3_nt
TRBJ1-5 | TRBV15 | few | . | CATRDGGKLGQPQHF | TGTGCCACCAGGGATGGCGGGAAGTTGGGTCAGCCCCAGCATTTT
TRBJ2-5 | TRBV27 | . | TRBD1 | CASSLTRQGTGETQYF | TGTGCCAGCAGTTTAACTCGGCAGGGGACAGGAGAGACCCAGTACTTC
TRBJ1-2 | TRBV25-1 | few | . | CASSSSTAFNYGYTF | TGTGCCAGCAGTTCTTCTACAGCGTTCAACTATGGCTACACCTTC
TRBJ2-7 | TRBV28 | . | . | CASSSTREQYF | TGTGCCAGCAGTTCCACCCGGGAGCAGTACTTC
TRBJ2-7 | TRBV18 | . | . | CASSPPARGSIYEQYF | TGTGCCAGCTCACCACCGGCCCGGGGGTCAATATACGAGCAGTACTTC
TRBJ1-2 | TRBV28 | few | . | CASSFTDGGYTF | TGTGCCAGCAGTTTCACAGACGGTGGCTACACCTTC
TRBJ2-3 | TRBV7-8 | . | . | CASSLNRVGSTDTQYF | TGTGCCAGCAGCCTGAACAGGGTGGGGAGCACAGATACGCAGTATTTT
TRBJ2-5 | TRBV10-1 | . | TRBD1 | CASSEEGAEETQYF | TGCGCCAGCAGTGAGGAGGGGGCGGAAGAGACCCAGTACTTC
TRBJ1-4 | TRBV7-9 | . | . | CASSRRPGEKLFF | TGTGCCAGCAGCCGTAGACCTGGTGAAAAACTGTTTTTT
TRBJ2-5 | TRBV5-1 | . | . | CASSLEGARETQYF | TGCGCCAGCAGCTTGGAAGGGGCGCGGGAGACCCAGTACTTC
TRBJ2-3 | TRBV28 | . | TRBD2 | CASSFSGSMYTQYF | TGTGCCAGCAGTTTTAGCGGGAGTATGTATACGCAGTATTTT
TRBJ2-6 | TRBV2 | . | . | CASSSDRLKANVLTF | TGTGCCAGCAGTTCCGACAGGCTAAAGGCCAACGTCCTGACTTTC
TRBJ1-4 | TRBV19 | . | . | CASSIPGWNEKLFF | TGTGCCAGTAGTATCCCGGGATGGAATGAAAAACTGTTTTTT
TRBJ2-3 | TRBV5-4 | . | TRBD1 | CASSREDRGLNTQYF | TGTGCCAGCAGCCGGGAGGACAGGGGGCTTAATACGCAGTATTTT
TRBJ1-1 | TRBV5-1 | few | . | CASSVTANTEAFF | TGCGCCAGCTCCGTGACAGCGAACACTGAAGCTTTCTTT
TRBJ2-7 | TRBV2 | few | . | CASRESTGTYEQYF | TGTGCCAGCAGGGAATCGACGGGAACCTACGAGCAGTACTTC
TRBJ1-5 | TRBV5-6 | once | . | CASSGPGPGGNQPQHF | TGTGCCAGCAGCGGACCGGGGCCGGGGGGCAATCAGCCCCAGCATTTT
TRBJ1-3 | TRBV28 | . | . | CASSEGVENTIYF | TGTGCCAGCAGTGAGGGGGTGGAAAACACCATATATTTT
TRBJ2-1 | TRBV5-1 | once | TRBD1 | CASSRRDRDDEQFF | TGCGCCAGCAGCCGCCGGGACAGGGATGATGAGCAGTTCTTC
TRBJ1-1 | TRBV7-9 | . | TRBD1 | CASSSLGTGNTEAFF | TGTGCCAGCAGCTCGTTAGGGACAGGGAACACTGAAGCTTTCTTT
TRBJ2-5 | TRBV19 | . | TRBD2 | CASSLPSGTSGKVVETQYF | TGTGCCAGTAGTTTACCTTCCGGGACTAGCGGGAAGGTGGTAGAGACCCAGTACTTC
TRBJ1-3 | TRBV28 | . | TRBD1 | CASSSTGLGNTIYF | TGTGCCAGCAGTTCGACAGGGTTAGGAAACACCATATATTTT
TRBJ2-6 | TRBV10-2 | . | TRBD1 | CASRDRAGANVLTF | TGCGCCAGCAGAGACAGGGCTGGGGCCAACGTCCTGACTTTC
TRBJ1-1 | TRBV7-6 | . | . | CASSSRGGNTEAFF | TGTGCCAGCAGCTCCCGAGGGGGTAACACTGAAGCTTTCTTT
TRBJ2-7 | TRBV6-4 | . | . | CASSLFIGGMSYEQYF | TGTGCCAGCAGTTTATTCATCGGGGGCATGTCCTACGAGCAGTACTTC
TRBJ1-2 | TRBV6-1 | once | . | CASSEAPGQLYGYTF | TGTGCCAGCAGTGAAGCCCCCGGACAGCTCTATGGCTACACCTTC
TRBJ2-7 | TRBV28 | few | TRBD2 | CASSLGLAGHYEQYF | TGTGCCAGCAGTTTAGGGCTAGCGGGACACTACGAGCAGTACTTC
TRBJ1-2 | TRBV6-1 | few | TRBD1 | CASSRQGEAYGYTF | TGTGCCAGCAGTCGACAGGGGGAGGCCTATGGCTACACCTTC
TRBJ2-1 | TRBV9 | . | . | CASSVVPRRTGNEQFF | TGTGCCAGCAGCGTCGTTCCGAGGCGGACGGGCAATGAGCAGTTCTTC
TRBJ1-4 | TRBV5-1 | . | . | CASSLGGADEKLFF | TGCGCCAGCAGCTTGGGTGGGGCGGATGAAAAACTGTTTTTT
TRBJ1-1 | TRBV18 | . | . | CASSPPTGGASGAFF | TGTGCCAGCTCACCACCAACGGGGGGCGCGTCGGGAGCTTTCTTT
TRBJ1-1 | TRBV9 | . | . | CASSVEAMNTEAFF | TGTGCCAGCAGCGTAGAGGCTATGAACACTGAAGCTTTCTTT
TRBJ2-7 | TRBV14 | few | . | CASSQVDEQYF | TGTGCCAGCAGCCAAGTTGACGAGCAGTACTTC
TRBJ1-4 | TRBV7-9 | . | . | CASSSGNEKLFF | TGTGCCAGCAGCTCAGGGAATGAAAAACTGTTTTTT
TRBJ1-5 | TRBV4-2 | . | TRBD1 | CASSLDREEPQHF | TGTGCCAGCAGCCTAGACAGGGAGGAGCCCCAGCATTTT
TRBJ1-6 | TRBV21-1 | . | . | CASTGNSPLHF | TGTGCCAGCACCGGAAATTCACCCCTCCACTTT
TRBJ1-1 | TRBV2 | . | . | CASKGDKGTEAFF | TGTGCCAGCAAGGGTGACAAAGGGACTGAAGCTTTCTTT
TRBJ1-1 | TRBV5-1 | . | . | CASSPDSFRSTEAFF | TGCGCCAGCAGCCCGGACAGTTTTCGATCCACTGAAGCTTTCTTT
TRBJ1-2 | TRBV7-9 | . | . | CASSLERRGYTF | TGTGCCAGCAGCTTGGAAAGACGTGGCTACACCTTC
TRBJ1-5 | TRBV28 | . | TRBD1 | CASTLGDRGDQPQHF | TGTGCCAGCACCCTGGGGGACAGGGGCGATCAGCCCCAGCATTTT
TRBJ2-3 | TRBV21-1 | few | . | CASSNGPSGATDTQYF | TGTGCCAGCAGCAACGGGCCCTCTGGGGCCACAGATACGCAGTATTTT
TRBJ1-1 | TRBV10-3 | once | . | CAISIKNTEAFF | TGTGCCATCAGTATAAAGAACACTGAAGCTTTCTTT